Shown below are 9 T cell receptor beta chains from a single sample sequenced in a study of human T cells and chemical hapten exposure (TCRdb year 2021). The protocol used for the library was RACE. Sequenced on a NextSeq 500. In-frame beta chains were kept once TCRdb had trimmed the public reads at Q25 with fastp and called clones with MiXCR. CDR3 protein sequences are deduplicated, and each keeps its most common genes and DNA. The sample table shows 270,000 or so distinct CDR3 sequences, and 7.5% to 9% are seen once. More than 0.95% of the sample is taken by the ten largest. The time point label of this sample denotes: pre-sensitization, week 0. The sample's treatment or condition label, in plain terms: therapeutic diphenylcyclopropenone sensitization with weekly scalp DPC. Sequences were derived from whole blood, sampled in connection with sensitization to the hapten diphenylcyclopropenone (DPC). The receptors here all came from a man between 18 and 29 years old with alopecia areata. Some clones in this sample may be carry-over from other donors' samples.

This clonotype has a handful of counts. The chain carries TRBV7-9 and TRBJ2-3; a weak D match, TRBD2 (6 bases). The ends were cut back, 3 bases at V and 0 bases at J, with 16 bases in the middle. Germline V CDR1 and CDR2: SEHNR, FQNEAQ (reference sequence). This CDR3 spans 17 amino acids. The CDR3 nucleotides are TGTGCCAGCAGCTTGGTGCGGGGAATCCTGAGCACAGATACGCAGTATTTT. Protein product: CASSLVRGILSTDTQYF.

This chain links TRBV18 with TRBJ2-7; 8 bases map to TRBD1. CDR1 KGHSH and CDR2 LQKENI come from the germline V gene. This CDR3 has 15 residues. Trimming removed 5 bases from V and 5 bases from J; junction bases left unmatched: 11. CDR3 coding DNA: TGTGCCAGCTCAAGGGGGTGGACAGGGTTGAACGAGCAGTACGTC. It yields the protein CASSRGWTGLNEQYV.

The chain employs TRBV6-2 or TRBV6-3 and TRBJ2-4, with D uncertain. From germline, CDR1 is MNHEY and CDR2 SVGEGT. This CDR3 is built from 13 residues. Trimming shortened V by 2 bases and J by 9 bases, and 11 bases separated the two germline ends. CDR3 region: CASSYGAWGIQYF. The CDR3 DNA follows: TGTGCCAGCAGTTACGGAGCCTGGGGCATTCAGTACTTC.

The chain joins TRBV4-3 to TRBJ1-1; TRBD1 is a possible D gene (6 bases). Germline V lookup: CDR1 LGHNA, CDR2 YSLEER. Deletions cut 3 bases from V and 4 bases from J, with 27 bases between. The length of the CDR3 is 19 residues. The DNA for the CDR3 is TGCGCCAGCAGCCAGAAGGTCTTGGACAGTGATTCGGGGAGCACTGAAGCTTTCTTT. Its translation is CASSQKVLDSDSGSTEAFF.

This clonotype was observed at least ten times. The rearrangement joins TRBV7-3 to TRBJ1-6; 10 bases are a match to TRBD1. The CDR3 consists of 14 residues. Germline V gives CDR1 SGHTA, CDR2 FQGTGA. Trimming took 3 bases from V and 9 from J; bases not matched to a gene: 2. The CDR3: CASSFRDRGSPLHF. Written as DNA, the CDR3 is TGTGCCAGCAGCTTTCGGGACAGGGGTTCACCCCTCCACTTT.

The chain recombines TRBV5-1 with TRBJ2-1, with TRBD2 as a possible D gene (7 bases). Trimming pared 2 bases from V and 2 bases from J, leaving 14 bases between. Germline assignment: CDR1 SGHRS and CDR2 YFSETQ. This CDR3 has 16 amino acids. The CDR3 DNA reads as TGCGCCAGCAGCTTCGGAGGGGGGGATCCCTACAATGAGCAGTTCTTC. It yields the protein CASSFGGGDPYNEQFF.

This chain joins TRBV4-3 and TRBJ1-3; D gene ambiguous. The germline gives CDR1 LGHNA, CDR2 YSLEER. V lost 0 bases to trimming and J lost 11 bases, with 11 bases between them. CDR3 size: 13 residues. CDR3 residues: CASSQDAGAPIYF. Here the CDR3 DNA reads TGCGCCAGCAGCCAAGATGCAGGAGCCCCCATATATTTT.

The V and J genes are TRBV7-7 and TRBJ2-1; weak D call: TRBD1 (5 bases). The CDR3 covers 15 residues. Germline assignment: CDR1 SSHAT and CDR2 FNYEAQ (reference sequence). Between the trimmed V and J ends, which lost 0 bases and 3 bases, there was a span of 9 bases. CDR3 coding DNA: TGTGCCAGCAGCTTAGCGGACAACATCTACAATGAGCAGTTCTTC. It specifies CASSLADNIYNEQFF.

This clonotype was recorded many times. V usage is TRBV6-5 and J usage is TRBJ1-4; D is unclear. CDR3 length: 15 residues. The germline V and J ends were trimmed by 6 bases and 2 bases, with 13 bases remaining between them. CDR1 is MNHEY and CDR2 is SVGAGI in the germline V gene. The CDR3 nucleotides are TGTGCCAGCAGGGGTTGGACGGCCACTAATGAAAAACTGTTTTTT. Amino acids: CASRGWTATNEKLFF.